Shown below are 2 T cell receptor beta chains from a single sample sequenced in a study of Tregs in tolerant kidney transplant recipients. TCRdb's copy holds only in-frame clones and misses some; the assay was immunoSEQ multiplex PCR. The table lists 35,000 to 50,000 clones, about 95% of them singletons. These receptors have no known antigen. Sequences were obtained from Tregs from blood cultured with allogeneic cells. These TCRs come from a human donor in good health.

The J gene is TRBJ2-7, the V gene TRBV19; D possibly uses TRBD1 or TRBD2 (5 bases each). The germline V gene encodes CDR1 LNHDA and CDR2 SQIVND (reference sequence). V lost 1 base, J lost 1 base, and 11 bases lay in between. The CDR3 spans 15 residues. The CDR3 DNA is TGTGCCAGTAGTATAGGTGGGACCGCTTCCTACGAGCAGTACTTC. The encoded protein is CASSIGGTASYEQYF.

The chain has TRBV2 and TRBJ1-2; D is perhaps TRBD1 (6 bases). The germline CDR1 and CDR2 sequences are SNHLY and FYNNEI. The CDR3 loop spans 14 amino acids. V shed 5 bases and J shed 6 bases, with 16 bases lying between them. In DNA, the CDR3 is TGTGCCAGCAGTTCCCTTACAGGGCTGGATGGCTACACCTTC. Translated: CASSSLTGLDGYTF.